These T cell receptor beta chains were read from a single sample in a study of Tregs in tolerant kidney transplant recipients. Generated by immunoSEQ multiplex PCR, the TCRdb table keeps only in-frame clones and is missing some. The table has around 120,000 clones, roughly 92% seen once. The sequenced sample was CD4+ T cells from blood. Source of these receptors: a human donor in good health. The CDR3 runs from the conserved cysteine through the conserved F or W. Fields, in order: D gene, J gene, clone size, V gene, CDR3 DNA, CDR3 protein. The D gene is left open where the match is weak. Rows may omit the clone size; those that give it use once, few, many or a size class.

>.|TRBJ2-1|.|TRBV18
TGTGCCAGCTCACTCCAAGGGACGGCCGAGGAGCAGTTCTTC
CASSLQGTAEEQFF
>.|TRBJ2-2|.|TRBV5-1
TGCGCCAGCAGCTTGGTGGTTGACACCGGGGAGCTGTTTTTT
CASSLVVDTGELFF
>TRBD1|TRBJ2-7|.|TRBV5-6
TGTGCCAGCAGCCAGGTGGGGACAGCTCCCTACGAGCAGTACTTC
CASSQVGTAPYEQYF
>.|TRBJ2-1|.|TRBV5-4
TGTGCCAGCAGCTTGAGGGGAGTCACGGGGAATGAGCAGTTCTTC
CASSLRGVTGNEQFF
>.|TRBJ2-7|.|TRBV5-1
TGCGCCAGCAGCCGGGCGGGAAGCTCCTACGAGCAGTACTTC
CASSRAGSSYEQYF
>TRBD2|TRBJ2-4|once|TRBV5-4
TGTGCCAGCAGCCTCGGGACTAGCGGGAGCGTTCTTCTTCAGTACTTC
CASSLGTSGSVLLQYF
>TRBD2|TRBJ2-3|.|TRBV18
TGTGCCAGCTCAACCACTAGCGGGCCGCAGTATTTT
CASSTTSGPQYF
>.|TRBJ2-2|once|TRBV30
TGTGCCTGGAGTAGGGACTCCTGCACCGGGGAGCTGTTTTTT
CAWSRDSCTGELFF
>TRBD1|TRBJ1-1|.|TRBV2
TGTGCCAGCGGGACAGGCTCACTTGAAGCTTTCTTT
CASGTGSLEAFF
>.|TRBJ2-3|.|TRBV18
TGTGCCAGCTCCTCACGGGGTGAAGGCACAGATACGCAGTATTTT
CASSSRGEGTDTQYF
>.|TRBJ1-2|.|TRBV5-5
TGTGCCAGCAGTTGGAGTACAGGTGCTAACTATGGCTACACCTTC
CASSWSTGANYGYTF